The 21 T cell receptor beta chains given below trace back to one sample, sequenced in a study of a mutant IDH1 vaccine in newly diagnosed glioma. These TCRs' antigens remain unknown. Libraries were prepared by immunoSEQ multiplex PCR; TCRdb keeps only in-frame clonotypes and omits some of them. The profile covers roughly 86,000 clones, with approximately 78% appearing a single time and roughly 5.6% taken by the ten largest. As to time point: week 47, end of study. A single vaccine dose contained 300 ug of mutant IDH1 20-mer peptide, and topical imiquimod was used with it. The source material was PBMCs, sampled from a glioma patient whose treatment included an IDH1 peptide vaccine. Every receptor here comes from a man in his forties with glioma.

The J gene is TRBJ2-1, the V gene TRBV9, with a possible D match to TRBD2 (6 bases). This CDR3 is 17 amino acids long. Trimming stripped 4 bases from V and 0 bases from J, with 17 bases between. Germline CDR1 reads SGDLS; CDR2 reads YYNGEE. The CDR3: CASSTPRSGSSYNEQFF. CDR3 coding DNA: TGTGCCAGCAGCACCCCGAGGTCCGGGAGCTCCTACAATGAGCAGTTCTTC.

In DNA form, the CDR3 reads TGTGCCAGTAGAACCGGGACAGCCTCTCGCAATGAGCAGTTCTTC. Protein product: CASRTGTASRNEQFF. This chain connects TRBV19 to TRBJ2-1, with 7 bases identical to TRBD1. Germline V gene lookup returns CDR1 LNHDA and CDR2 SQIVND (reference sequence). This CDR3 has 15 amino acids. After removal of 6 bases from V and 6 bases from J, the junction contained 11 bases not matched to a gene.

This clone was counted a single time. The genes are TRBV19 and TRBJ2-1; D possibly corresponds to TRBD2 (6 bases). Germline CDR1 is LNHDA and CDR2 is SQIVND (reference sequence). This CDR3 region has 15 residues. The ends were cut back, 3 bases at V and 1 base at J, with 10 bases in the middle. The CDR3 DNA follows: TGTGCCAGTAGTATTGCGGGGAGTTCCTACAATGAGCAGTTCTTC. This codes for CASSIAGSSYNEQFF.

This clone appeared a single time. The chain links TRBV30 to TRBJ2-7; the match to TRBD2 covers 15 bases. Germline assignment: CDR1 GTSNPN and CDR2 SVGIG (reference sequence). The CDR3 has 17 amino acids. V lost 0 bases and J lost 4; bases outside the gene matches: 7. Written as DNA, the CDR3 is TGTGCCTGGAGTGTTGGGAGGACTAGCGGGAGGGGTTACGAGCAGTACTTC. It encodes CAWSVGRTSGRGYEQYF.

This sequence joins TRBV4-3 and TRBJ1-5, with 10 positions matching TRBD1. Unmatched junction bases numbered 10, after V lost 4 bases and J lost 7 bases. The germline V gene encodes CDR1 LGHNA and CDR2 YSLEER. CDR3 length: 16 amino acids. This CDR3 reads CASSLTLTGGGQPQHF. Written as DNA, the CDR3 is TGCGCCAGCAGCCTCACATTGACAGGGGGCGGGCAGCCCCAGCATTTT.

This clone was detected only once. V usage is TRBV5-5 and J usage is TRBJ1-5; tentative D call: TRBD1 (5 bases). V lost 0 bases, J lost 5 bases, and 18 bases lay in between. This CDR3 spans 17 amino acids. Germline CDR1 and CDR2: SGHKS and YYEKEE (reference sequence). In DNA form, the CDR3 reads TGTGCCAGCAGCTTGGCTTATCTAGGGGTAAGAGATCAGCCCCAGCATTTT. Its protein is CASSLAYLGVRDQPQHF.

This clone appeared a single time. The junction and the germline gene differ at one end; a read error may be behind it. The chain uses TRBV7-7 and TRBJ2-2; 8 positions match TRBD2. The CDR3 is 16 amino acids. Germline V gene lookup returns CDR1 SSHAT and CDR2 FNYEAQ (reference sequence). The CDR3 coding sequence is TGTGCTAGCAGCTTAGCGGGGAAGCCGAACACCGGGGAGCTGTTTTTT. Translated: CASSLAGKPNTGELFF.

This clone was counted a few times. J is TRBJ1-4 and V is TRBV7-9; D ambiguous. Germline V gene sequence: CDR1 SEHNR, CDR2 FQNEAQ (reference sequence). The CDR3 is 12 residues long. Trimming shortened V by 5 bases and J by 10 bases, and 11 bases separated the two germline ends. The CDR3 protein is CASSPRSGKLFF. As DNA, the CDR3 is TGTGCCAGCAGCCCCCGTTCCGGAAAACTGTTTTTT.

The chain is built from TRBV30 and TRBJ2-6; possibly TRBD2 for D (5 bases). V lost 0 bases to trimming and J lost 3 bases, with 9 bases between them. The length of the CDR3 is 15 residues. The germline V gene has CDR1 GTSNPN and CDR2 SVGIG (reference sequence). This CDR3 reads CAWSVGGFGANVLTF. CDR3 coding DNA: TGTGCCTGGAGTGTTGGCGGGTTTGGGGCCAACGTCCTGACTTTC.

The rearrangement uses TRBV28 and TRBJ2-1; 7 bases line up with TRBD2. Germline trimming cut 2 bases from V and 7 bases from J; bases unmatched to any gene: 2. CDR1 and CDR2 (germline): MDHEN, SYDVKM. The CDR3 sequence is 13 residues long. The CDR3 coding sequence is TGTGCCAGCAGTTTAGGGAGGGAGAATGAGCAGTTCTTC. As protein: CASSLGRENEQFF.

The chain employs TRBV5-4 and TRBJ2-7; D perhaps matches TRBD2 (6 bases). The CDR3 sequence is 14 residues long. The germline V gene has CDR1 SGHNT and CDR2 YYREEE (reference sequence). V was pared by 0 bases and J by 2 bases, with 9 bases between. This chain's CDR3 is CASSLGRGPYEQYF. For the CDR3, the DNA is TGTGCCAGCAGCTTGGGGAGGGGTCCCTACGAGCAGTACTTC.

The CDR3 sequence: CASSFGKFYEQYF. The CDR3 nucleotides read TGCGCCAGCAGCTTCGGGAAATTTTACGAGCAGTACTTC. The rearrangement links TRBV4-3 to TRBJ2-7, with a tentative D call TRBD2 (5 bases). The germline V and J ends were trimmed by 5 bases and 4 bases, with 12 bases remaining between them. The V gene's germline CDR1 is LGHNA and CDR2 YSLEER. This CDR3 spans 13 amino acids.

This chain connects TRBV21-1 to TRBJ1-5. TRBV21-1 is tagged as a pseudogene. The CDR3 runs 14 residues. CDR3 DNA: TGTGCCAGCTCCGGGGTTTCGGGCAATCAGCCCCAGCATTTT. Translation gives CASSGVSGNQPQHF.

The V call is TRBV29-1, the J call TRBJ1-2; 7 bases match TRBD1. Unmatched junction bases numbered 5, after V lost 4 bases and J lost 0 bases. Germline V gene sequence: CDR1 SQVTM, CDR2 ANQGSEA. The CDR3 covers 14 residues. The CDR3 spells CSVVRTGANYGYTF. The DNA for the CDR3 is TGCAGCGTTGTGAGGACAGGAGCTAACTATGGCTACACCTTC.

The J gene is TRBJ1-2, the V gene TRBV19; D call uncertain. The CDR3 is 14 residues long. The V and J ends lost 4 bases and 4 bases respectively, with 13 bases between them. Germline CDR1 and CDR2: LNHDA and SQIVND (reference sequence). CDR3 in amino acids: CASSKSGSSYGYTF. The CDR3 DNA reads TGTGCCAGTAGTAAAAGCGGTTCGAGCTATGGCTACACCTTC.

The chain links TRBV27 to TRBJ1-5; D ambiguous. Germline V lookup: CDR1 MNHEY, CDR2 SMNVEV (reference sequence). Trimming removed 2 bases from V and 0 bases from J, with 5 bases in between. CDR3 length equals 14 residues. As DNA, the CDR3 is TGTGCCAGCAGTTTACTCCATAGCAATCAGCCCCAGCATTTT. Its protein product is CASSLLHSNQPQHF.

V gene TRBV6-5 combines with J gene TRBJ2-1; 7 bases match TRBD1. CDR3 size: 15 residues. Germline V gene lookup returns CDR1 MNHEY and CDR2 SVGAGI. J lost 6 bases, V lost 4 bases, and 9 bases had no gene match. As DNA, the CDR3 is TGTGCCAGCAGTTTAGACAGGGCAAAGGGCAATGAGCAGTTCTTC. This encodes CASSLDRAKGNEQFF.

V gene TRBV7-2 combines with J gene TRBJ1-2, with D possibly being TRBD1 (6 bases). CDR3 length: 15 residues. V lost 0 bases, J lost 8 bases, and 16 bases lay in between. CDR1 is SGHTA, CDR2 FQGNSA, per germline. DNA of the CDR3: TGTGCCAGCAGCTTAGCTGGCAGGGGAGTCTGGGGCTACACCTTC. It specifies CASSLAGRGVWGYTF.

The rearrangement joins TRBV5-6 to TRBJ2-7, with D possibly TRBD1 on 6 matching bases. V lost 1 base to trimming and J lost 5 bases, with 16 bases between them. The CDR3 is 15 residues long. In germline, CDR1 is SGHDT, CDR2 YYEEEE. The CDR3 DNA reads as TGTGCCAGCAGCTTGTTGGGCAGGGGTTCCGACGAGCAGTACTTC. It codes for CASSLLGRGSDEQYF.

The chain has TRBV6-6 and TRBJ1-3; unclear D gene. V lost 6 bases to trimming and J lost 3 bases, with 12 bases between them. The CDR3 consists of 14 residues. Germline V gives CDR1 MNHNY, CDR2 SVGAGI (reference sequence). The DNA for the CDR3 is TGTGCCAGCAGCCCCTATGGGGTTGGAAACACCATATATTTT. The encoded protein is CASSPYGVGNTIYF.

DNA for the CDR3: TGCGCCAGCAGCTTGGCTAGCGTCTCCACAGATACGCAGTATTTT. It specifies CASSLASVSTDTQYF. This chain links TRBV5-1 with TRBJ2-3; TRBD2 is a possible D gene (6 bases). Trimming removed 0 bases at V and 2 bases at J, with 10 bases between. Per germline, CDR1 SGHRS and CDR2 YFSETQ. The CDR3 consists of 15 residues. The whole variable domain, remainder taken from reference TRBV5-1 and TRBJ2-3, is KAGVTQTPRYLIKTRGQQVTLSCSPISGHRSVSWYQQTPGQGLQFLFEYFSETQRNKGNFPGRFSGRQFSNSRSEMNVSTLELGDSALYLCASSLASVSTDTQYFGPGTRLTVL.